This T cell receptor beta chain emerged from a study of breast tumors, draining lymph nodes, adjacent tissues. The study's findings and limits: Luminal-like breast cancer showed significantly higher tumor–nontumor repertoire similarity than basal-like. Tumor repertoires ranked between lymph nodes and nontumor tissue in diversity, with V and J gene preferences. That most tumor T cells come from lymph nodes remained unproven.

About this clonotype itself: Its antigen is still unknown. The junction does not match germline at one end; this may be a read error.

TCRdb re-called the multiplex PCR reads with MiXCR, one entry per CDR3 protein. The sample yields approximately 210,000 distinct CDR3 sequences, approximately 30% seen once. In germline, CDR1 is LNHDA, CDR2 SQIVND (reference sequence). The CDR3 sequence is 15 residues long. Breast cancer patients provided tissue from their axillary draining lymph nodes. The TCR was taken from a female donor with breast cancer. Some clones in this sample may be carry-over from other donors' samples. The chain carries TRBV19 and TRBJ1-5; the D is unclear. The sample comprised axillary lymph node tissue. CDR3 in amino acids: CASSTEFGYNQPQHF. CDR3 nucleotide sequence: TGTGCCAGTAGTACAGAATTTGGGTACAATCAGCCCCAACATTTT.